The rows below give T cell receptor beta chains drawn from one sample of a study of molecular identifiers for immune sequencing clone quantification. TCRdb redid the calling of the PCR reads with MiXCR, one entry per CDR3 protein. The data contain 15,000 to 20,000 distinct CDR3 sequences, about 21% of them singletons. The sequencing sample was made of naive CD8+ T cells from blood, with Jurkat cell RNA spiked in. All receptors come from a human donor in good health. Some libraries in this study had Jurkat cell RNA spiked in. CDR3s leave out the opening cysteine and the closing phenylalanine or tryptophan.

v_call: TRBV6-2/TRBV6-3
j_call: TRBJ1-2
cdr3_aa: ASSSSDGINYGYT

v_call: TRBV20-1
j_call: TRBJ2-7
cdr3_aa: SASPPGEGYEQY

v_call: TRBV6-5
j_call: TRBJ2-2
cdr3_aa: ASSYVNTGELF

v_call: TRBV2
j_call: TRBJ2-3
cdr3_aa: ASSDALTDTQY

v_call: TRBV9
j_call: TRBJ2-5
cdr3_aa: ASGALETQY

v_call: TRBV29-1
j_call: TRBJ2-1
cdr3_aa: SAPGQGNNEQF

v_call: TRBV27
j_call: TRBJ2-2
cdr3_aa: ASSSPERTGYTGELF

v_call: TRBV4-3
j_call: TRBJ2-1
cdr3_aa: ASSHLAGVGNEQF

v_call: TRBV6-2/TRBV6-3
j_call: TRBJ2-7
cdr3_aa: ASNSSYEQY

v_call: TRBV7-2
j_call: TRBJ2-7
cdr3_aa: ASSPLGGPGHYEQY

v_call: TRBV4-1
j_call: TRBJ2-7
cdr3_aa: ASSPDPSGIYEQY

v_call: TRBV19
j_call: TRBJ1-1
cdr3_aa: ASSIGVDGTEAF

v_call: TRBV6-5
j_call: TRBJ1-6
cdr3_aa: ASSSGQGEDSPLH

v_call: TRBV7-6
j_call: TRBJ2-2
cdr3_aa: ASSLAPGKVVAGELF

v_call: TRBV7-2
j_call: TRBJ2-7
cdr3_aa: ASSLGLAPSYEQY

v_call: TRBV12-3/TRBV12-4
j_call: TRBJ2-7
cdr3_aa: ASSLFPDISYEQY

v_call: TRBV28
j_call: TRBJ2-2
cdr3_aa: ASSLVYGRGTGELF

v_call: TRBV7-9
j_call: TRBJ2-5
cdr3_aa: ASSVRAETQY

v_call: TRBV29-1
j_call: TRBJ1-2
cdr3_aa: SVWSSGYT

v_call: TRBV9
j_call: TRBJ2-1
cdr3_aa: ASSVDYNEQF

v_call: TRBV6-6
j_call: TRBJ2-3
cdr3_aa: ASSARGSADTQY

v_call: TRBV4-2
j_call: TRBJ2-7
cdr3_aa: ASSQDHVRGSDEQY

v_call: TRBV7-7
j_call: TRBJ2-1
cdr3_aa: ASSLGTSGSNEQF

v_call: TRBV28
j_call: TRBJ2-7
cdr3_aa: ASQDWAGGEQY

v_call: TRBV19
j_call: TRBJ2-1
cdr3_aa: ASSIPGTGYNEQF

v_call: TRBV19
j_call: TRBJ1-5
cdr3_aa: ASSIEKTGGRQPQH

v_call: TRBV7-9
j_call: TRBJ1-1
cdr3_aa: ASSSPGQGRTEAF

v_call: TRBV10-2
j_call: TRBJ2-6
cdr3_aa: ASTDRGHSGANVLT

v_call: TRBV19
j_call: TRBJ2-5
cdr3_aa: ASTAGAETQY

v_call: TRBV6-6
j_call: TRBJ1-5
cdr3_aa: ASSRLTGNQPQH

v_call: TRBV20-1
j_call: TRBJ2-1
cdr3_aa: SARRVSYNEQF

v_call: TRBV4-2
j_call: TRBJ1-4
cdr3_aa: ASSSRTERNEKLF

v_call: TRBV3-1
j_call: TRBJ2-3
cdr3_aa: ASSPEGGKDTQY

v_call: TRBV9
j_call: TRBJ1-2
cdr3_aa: ASSQAGRGQWYGYT

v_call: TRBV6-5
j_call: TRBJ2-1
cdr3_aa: ASSPLAAFYNEQF

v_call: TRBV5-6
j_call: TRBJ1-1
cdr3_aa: ASSFGGAHTEAF

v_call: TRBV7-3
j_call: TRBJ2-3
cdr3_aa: ASSLSSTGTDTQY

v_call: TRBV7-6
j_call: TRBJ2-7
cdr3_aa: ASSLASPTGAEEQY

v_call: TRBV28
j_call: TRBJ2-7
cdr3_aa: ASSTGTYEQY

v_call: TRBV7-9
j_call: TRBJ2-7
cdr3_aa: ASSPDPYYEQY

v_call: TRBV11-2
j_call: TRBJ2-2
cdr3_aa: ASSSLAGGFTGELF

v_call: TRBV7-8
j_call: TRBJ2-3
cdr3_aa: ASSWEPRTDTQY

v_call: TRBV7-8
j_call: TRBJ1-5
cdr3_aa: ASSSHRGYSNQPQH

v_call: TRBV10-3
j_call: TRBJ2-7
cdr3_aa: ATAGGYHSYEQY

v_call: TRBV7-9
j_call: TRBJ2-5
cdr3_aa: ASSSTETQY

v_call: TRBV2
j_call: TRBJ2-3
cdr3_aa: ASLGEPNTDTQY

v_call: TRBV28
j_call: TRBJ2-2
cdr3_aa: ASSSPTGFGELF

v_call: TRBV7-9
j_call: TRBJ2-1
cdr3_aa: ASSLTGSSYNEQF

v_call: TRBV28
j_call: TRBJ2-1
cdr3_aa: ASSFRLAGDEQF

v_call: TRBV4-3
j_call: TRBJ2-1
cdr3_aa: ASSQALAGPWEQF

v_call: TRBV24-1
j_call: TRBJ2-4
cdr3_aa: ATSDFSKNIQY